The 27 T cell receptor beta chains listed next were all sequenced from one sample in a study of T cell repertoires in cytomegalovirus infection. TCRdb reprocessed the reads with MiXCR, giving one entry per CDR3 protein. Of fewer than 700,000 distinct CDR3 sequences in the sample, approximately 25% were seen once. The sequenced sample consisted of CD8+ T cells from PBMCs. These receptors originate from a human donor in good health (CMV status not recorded). Some clones in this sample may be carry-over from other donors' samples.

As for this clonotype: Its ends do not fully match the called genes, so a read error is possible. The CDR3 is CVSIGDHYGYTF. The CDR3 DNA sequence: TGTGTCAGCATCGGGGACCACTATGGCTACACCTTC. The gene calls are TRBV7-9 and TRBJ1-2, with D tentatively TRBD1 (5 bases). The CDR3 length is 12 residues. CDR1 and CDR2 (germline): SEHNR, FQNEAQ (reference sequence).

The chain links TRBV10-3 to TRBJ2-3, with a possible D match to TRBD1 (6 bases). V dropped 6 bases and J dropped 5 bases, with 21 bases sitting between them. The germline gives CDR1 ENHRY, CDR2 SYGVKD. CDR3 length: 16 amino acids. The CDR3 sequence: CAIRLRTESSGDTQYF. As DNA, the CDR3 is TGTGCCATCAGACTGCGGACAGAATCTTCGGGAGATACGCAGTATTTT.

The table lists this clonotype with a few counts. The V call is TRBV7-9, the J call TRBJ2-7; D gene uncertain. Germline V gene data show CDR1 as SEHNR and CDR2 as FQNEAQ (reference sequence). Trimming took 8 bases from V and 0 from J, leaving 8 bases between them. The CDR3 has 12 amino acids. The CDR3 nucleotides are TGTGCCAGCCGGTCAGCCTCCTACGAGCAGTACGTC. Translation: CASRSASYEQYV.

This clonotype was observed many times. This chain uses TRBV12-3 or TRBV12-4 with TRBJ1-1; 7 nucleotides line up with TRBD1. The trim removed 3 bases at V and 0 bases at J, leaving 10 bases unmatched. CDR3 size: 17 residues. In nucleotides, the CDR3 is TGTGCCAGCAGTTTGAAAGGGGGCGGTGCTTTGAACACTGAAGCTTTCTTT. Translating it yields CASSLKGGGALNTEAFF.

The chain is built from TRBV9 and TRBJ1-1; 10 bases are a match to TRBD1. Germline CDR1 reads SGDLS; CDR2 reads YYNGEE. The CDR3 spans 17 residues. The ends lost 4 bases at V and 5 bases at J; junction bases unmatched: 14. CDR3 DNA: TGTGCCAGCAGCTCCCGTCCCGGGACAGGGGTAGAGACTGAAGCTTTCTTT. As protein: CASSSRPGTGVETEAFF.

This clonotype was seen only once. This may be a read error, as it is one base from a much larger clone. This chain connects TRBV6-1 to TRBJ1-1; a possible D gene is TRBD1 (6 bases). This CDR3 contains 12 residues. Between the trimmed V and J ends, which lost 10 bases and 6 bases, there was a span of 15 bases. Germline V CDR1 and CDR2: MNHNS, SASEGT. CDR3 loop: CANRGGNPEAFF. The CDR3 DNA reads TGTGCCAACAGAGGGGGGAATCCTGAAGCTTTCTTT.

The rearrangement joins TRBV19 to TRBJ2-3; D is unresolved. The CDR3 has 16 amino acids. V was trimmed by 4 bases and J by 6 bases, leaving 20 bases between them. Germline V gives CDR1 LNHDA, CDR2 SQIVND (reference sequence). The CDR3 nucleotides are TGTGCCAGTAGTACCGGTCCGGACCTCGCGGATGATACGCAGTATTTT. Protein: CASSTGPDLADDTQYF.

In this sample, this clonotype turned up a few times. CDR3 sequence (DNA): TGTGCCAGCAGTACCTCAGGACAGGTGAACACTGAAGCTTTCTTT. Its translation: CASSTSGQVNTEAFF. The genes are TRBV28 and TRBJ1-1, with 7 bases lining up with TRBD1. The length of the CDR3 is 15 residues. Trimming took 5 bases from V and 0 from J; bases not matched to a gene: 6. CDR1 and CDR2 from the germline V gene are MDHEN and SYDVKM.

The V call is TRBV2, the J call TRBJ2-7; 8 bases map to TRBD1. J lost 5 bases, V lost 2 bases, and 11 bases had no gene match. The CDR3 has 16 amino acids. The germline gives CDR1 SNHLY, CDR2 FYNNEI. CDR3 coding DNA: TGTGCCAGCAGTGAACTGATTAGGGCAGGGGGCCACGAGCAGTACGTC. Its translation: CASSELIRAGGHEQYV.

This chain connects TRBV29-1 to TRBJ2-7, with a weak D call TRBD1 (6 bases). The V and J ends lost 6 bases and 1 base respectively, with 13 bases between them. The germline gives CDR1 SQVTM, CDR2 ANQGSEA. This CDR3 is built from 13 residues. The CDR3 here is CSVPTGRSYEQYF. CDR3 DNA sequence: TGCAGCGTACCGACAGGTCGTTCCTACGAGCAGTACTTC.

This clonotype was counted a few times. The gene calls are TRBV9 and TRBJ2-3; 7 positions match TRBD2. The J segment lost 6 bases and the V segment lost 3 bases, leaving 7 bases of the junction unmatched. The length of the CDR3 is 14 residues. From germline, CDR1 is SGDLS and CDR2 YYNGEE. In DNA, the CDR3 is TGTGCCAGCAGCGCTCGGACTAGAGGGGATACGCAGTATTTT. Its translation: CASSARTRGDTQYF.

This clonotype has just a few counts. This chain links TRBV5-6 with TRBJ1-1; no clear D gene. The CDR3 is 15 residues long. Germline CDR1 and CDR2: SGHDT and YYEEEE. V was clipped by 4 bases and J by 1 base, with 14 bases between them. The CDR3 sequence: CASSGMPTPNTEAFF. DNA of the CDR3: TGTGCCAGCAGCGGAATGCCGACCCCGAACACTGAAGCTTTCTTT.

This clonotype has just a few counts. The chain employs TRBV4-3 and TRBJ2-3; 8 bases fit TRBD1. With V trimmed by 3 bases and J by 6 bases, 17 bases remained unmatched. Looked up from germline, CDR1 is LGHNA and CDR2 is YSLEER. The CDR3 consists of 18 residues. This chain's CDR3 is CASSQGTGRGVGRDTQYF. Here the CDR3 DNA reads TGCGCCAGCAGCCAGGGGACAGGCCGGGGAGTAGGACGGGATACGCAGTATTTT.

On this clonotype: Given a much more abundant clone one base away, this may be a read error. This chain's CDR3 is CASSWARGHGELYEQYF. As DNA, the CDR3 is TGTGCCAGCAGCTGGGCCCGGGGACATGGGGAACTCTACGAGCAGTACTTC. The chain employs TRBV7-2 and TRBJ2-7; D might be TRBD1 (6 bases). The CDR3 length is 17 residues. CDR1 SGHTA and CDR2 FQGNSA come from the germline V gene. V was cut by 4 bases and J by 3 bases, with 22 bases left in between.

The V and J genes are TRBV7-3 and TRBJ1-1, with D unclear. The germline V and J ends were trimmed by 2 bases and 11 bases, with 15 bases remaining between them. Per the germline V gene, CDR1 is SGHTA and CDR2 is FQGTGA. The CDR3 covers 13 residues. CDR3 in DNA: TGTGCCAGCAGCTTATCTGCGCTCTCCAACGCTTTCTTT. Translating gives CASSLSALSNAFF.

The chain employs TRBV7-9 and TRBJ2-1; D ambiguous. Looked up from germline, CDR1 is SEHNR and CDR2 is FQNEAQ (reference sequence). Trimming left V 9 bases short and J 0 bases short, with 9 bases between. This CDR3 is 13 amino acids long. The CDR3 loop reads CARSSSSYNEQFF. The CDR3, as DNA: TGTGCCAGGAGTTCAAGCTCCTACAATGAGCAGTTCTTC.

This clonotype was observed a handful of times. This chain uses TRBV6-1 with TRBJ2-1; D remains ambiguous. V lost 2 bases and J lost 8, with 10 bases in between. Germline assignment: CDR1 MNHNS and CDR2 SASEGT. The CDR3 extends over 13 amino acids. CDR3 loop: CASSEFRADEQFF. Written as DNA, the CDR3 is TGTGCCAGCAGTGAATTCCGAGCCGATGAGCAGTTCTTC.

V and J are TRBV6-6 and TRBJ2-7; D possibly corresponds to TRBD1 (6 bases). The CDR3 totals 15 residues. Trimming took 0 bases from V and 2 from J, leaving 11 bases between them. Germline CDR1 is MNHNY and CDR2 is SVGAGI (reference sequence). CDR3 DNA sequence: TGTGCCAGCAGTTACTCCTCCCCAGGGGCCTACGAGCAGTACGTC. Translation: CASSYSSPGAYEQYV.

The chain employs TRBV29-1 and TRBJ1-2; 8 nucleotides agree with TRBD1. The germline gives CDR1 SQVTM, CDR2 ANQGSEA. After removal of 7 bases from V and 6 bases from J, the junction contained 10 bases not matched to a gene. CDR3 length: 13 amino acids. The CDR3, as DNA: TGCAGCGCTGGGGCAGGGGGCGCCCATGGCTACACCTTC. Protein product: CSAGAGGAHGYTF.

As to this clonotype: A much more abundant neighbour one base away suggests this may be a read error. The rearrangement links TRBV27 to TRBJ2-1, with 12 bases matching TRBD2. With 7 bases clipped from V and 6 bases from J, the junction kept 4 bases outside the gene matches. CDR1 and CDR2 (germline): MNHEY, SMNVEV (reference sequence). CDR3 length: 14 amino acids. The chain's CDR3 is CASNRLAGVNEQFF. The CDR3 nucleotides read TGTGCCAGCAATCGACTAGCGGGGGTCAATGAGCAGTTCTTC.

This clonotype was counted at least ten times. The chain joins TRBV7-7 to TRBJ2-2, with a weak D call TRBD2 (5 bases). Germline lookup yields CDR1 SSHAT and CDR2 FNYEAQ (reference sequence). The CDR3 consists of 12 residues. CDR3 DNA sequence: TGTGCTAGCTGGGGAGACACCGGGGAGCTGTTTTTT. This sequence encodes CASWGDTGELFF.

Many counts were recorded for this clonotype. This chain joins TRBV6-6 and TRBJ2-3; maybe TRBD1 (6 bases). V was shortened by 6 bases and J by 11 bases, with 18 bases between the two germline ends. Germline V gene lookup returns CDR1 MNHNY and CDR2 SVGAGI (reference sequence). The CDR3 is 13 residues long. The CDR3 nucleotides read TGTGCCAGCAGCCCCAGGTTGGGGGCGGGGCAGTATTTT. The encoded protein is CASSPRLGAGQYF.

This chain connects TRBV5-1 to TRBJ2-7; D remains ambiguous. The CDR3 consists of 15 residues. V lost 4 bases to trimming and J lost 2 bases, with 16 bases between them. The V gene's germline CDR1 is SGHRS and CDR2 YFSETQ. The CDR3 spells CASSPAAGTPYEQYF. Written as DNA, the CDR3 is TGCGCCAGCAGCCCGGCTGCAGGAACCCCCTACGAGCAGTACTTC.

The chain has TRBV28 and TRBJ2-1, with TRBD2 matching 7 bases. The trim removed 1 base at V and 7 bases at J, leaving 7 bases unmatched. This CDR3 comprises 15 residues. CDR1 and CDR2 from the germline V gene are MDHEN and SYDVKM. The CDR3 is CASSLSVTSRNEQFF. Here the CDR3 DNA reads TGTGCCAGCAGTTTATCGGTGACTAGCAGGAATGAGCAGTTCTTC.

The rearrangement joins TRBV20-1 to TRBJ1-1, with D maybe TRBD1 (6 bases). The CDR3 loop spans 17 amino acids. The V and J ends lost 6 bases and 0 bases respectively, with 23 bases between them. Germline V lookup: CDR1 DFQATT, CDR2 SNEGSKA (reference sequence). CDR3 coding DNA: TGCAGTGCCACCGTCATCACACAGGGCATAATGAACACTGAAGCTTTCTTT. Translated, it gives CSATVITQGIMNTEAFF.

The chain links TRBV29-1 to TRBJ2-2; a possible D gene is TRBD2 (5 bases). CDR3 length: 14 residues. In germline, CDR1 is SQVTM, CDR2 ANQGSEA. V lost 1 base, J lost 0 bases, and 6 bases lay in between. The CDR3 DNA sequence: TGCAGCGTTGAAGCGGGATCGAACACCGGGGAGCTGTTTTTT. It codes for CSVEAGSNTGELFF.

This clonotype was counted between two and nine times. J is TRBJ1-6 and V is TRBV25-1, with D possibly being TRBD1 (6 bases). The CDR3 extends over 15 amino acids. CDR1 is MGHDK and CDR2 is SYGVNS in the germline V gene. Trimming cost V 7 bases and J 8 bases, with 18 bases left between them. The CDR3 loop is CASNGLRGADSPLHF. The CDR3 DNA reads TGTGCCAGCAACGGCCTCAGGGGAGCGGATTCACCCCTCCACTTT.